The 7 T cell receptor beta chains given below trace back to one sample, sequenced in a study of blood T cells in healthy people across ages. Sample-barcoded 5' priming and a J-beta primer mix drove a second PCR of 7 to 11 cycles. TCRdb fed the 5' RACE reads into MiXCR, producing one record per CDR3 protein. The table includes over a million distinct CDR3 sequences, around 55% detected once. The source material was blood. Source of these receptors: a young man in good health.

This clonotype occurred once. One end of the junction fails to match germline, which may point to a read error. V is TRBV7-7 and J is TRBJ2-5; the match to TRBD2 covers 8 bases. Germline CDR1 reads SSHAT; CDR2 reads FNYEAQ (reference sequence). The CDR3 consists of 15 residues. In DNA form, the CDR3 reads TGTGCTAGCAGCTTAGGGAGCGGGGGCCACCAGACCCAGTACTTC. Protein: CASSLGSGGHQTQYF.

The rearrangement uses TRBV14 and TRBJ2-5; 10 nucleotides line up with TRBD1. The J call may be faulty, since TRBJ2-7 better matches the DNA end. The CDR3 spans 14 residues. Germline V gives CDR1 SGHDN, CDR2 FVKESK. Here the CDR3 reads CASSSLGTGVEQYF. CDR3 DNA sequence: TGTGCCAGCAGTAGTCTCGGGACAGGGGTCGAGCAGTACTTC.

In this sample, this clonotype turned up a few times. The chain carries TRBV4-1 and TRBJ2-1, with 10 bases fitting TRBD2. This CDR3 is built from 14 residues. Losses at the gene ends were 6 bases for V and 11 bases for J; bases not matched to a gene: 10. Germline lookup yields CDR1 MGHRA and CDR2 YSYEKL. CDR3 sequence: CASSHTSGEPQQFF. CDR3 nucleotides: TGCGCCAGCAGTCATACTAGCGGGGAGCCTCAGCAGTTCTTC.

The CDR3 protein is CSARDMGGGTDTQYF. In nucleotides, the CDR3 is TGCAGTGCTAGAGATATGGGCGGGGGCACAGATACGCAGTATTTT. J is TRBJ2-3 and V is TRBV20-1; D possibly corresponds to TRBD2 (6 bases). This CDR3 has 15 residues. Germline CDR1 reads DFQATT; CDR2 reads SNEGSKA (reference sequence). The ends were cut back, 0 bases at V and 1 base at J, with 11 bases in the middle.

Note on this clonotype: A read error may produce the germline difference seen at one junction end. This chain uses TRBV20-1 with TRBJ2-7, with TRBD2 matching over 9 bases. Per germline, CDR1 DFQATT and CDR2 SNEGSKA (reference sequence). CDR3 size: 16 residues. The CDR3 here is CSARGQTSGLSCEQYF. In nucleotides, the CDR3 is TGCAGTGCTAGAGGGCAGACTAGCGGTCTCTCCTGCGAGCAGTACTTC.

The chain uses TRBV15 and TRBJ2-1; D is unclear. The CDR3 has 15 amino acids. Per germline, CDR1 LNHNV and CDR2 YYDKDF (reference sequence). The V and J ends lost 1 base and 3 bases respectively, with 10 bases between them. CDR3 sequence (DNA): TGTGCCACCAGCAGAGCGGGCCCCGGCTACAATGAGCAGTTCTTC. Residues: CATSRAGPGYNEQFF.

The CDR3 DNA is TGCAGTGCTGGACGCCGTAATGAGCAGTTCTTC. Translating it yields CSAGRRNEQFF. This chain joins TRBV20-1 and TRBJ2-1, with D unclear. Germline CDR1 reads DFQATT; CDR2 reads SNEGSKA (reference sequence). The CDR3 is 11 amino acids. V gave up 5 bases and J gave up 7 bases, with 9 bases separating them.